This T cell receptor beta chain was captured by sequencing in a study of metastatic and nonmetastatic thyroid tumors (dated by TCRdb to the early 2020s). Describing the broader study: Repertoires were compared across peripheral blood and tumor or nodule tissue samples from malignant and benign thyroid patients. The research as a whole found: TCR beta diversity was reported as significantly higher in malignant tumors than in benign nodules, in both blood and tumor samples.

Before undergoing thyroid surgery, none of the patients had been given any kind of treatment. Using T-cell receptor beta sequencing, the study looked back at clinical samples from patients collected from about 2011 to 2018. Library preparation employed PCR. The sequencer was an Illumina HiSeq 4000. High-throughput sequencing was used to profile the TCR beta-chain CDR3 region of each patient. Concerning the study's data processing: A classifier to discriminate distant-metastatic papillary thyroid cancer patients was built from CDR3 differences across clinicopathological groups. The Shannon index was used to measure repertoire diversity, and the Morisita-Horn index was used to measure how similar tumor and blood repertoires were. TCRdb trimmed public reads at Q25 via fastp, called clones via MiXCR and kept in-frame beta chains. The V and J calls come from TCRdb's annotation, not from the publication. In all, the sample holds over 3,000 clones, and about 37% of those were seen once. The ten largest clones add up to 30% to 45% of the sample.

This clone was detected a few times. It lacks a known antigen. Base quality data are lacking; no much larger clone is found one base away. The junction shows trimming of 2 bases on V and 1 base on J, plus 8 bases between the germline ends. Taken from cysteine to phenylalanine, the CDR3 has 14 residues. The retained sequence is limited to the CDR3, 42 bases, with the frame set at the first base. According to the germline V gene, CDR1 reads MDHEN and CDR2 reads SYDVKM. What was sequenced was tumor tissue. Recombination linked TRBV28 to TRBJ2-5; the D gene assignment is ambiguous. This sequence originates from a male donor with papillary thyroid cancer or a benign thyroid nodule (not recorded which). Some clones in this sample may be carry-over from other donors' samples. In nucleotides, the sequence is TGTGCCAGCAGTTTAGGTGACTCCCAAGAGACCCAGTACTTC. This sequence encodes CASSLGDSQETQYF.